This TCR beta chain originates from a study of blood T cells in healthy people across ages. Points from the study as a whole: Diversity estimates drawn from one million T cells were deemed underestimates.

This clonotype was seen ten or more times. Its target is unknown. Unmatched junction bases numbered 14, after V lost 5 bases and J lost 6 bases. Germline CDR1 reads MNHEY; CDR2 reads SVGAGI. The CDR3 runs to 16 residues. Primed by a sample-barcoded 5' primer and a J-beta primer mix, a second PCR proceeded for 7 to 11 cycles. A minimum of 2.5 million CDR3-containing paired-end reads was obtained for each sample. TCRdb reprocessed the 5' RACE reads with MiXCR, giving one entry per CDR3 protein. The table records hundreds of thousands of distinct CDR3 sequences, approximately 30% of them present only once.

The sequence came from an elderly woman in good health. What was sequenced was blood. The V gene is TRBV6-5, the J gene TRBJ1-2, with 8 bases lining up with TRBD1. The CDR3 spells CASSTGGTGASHGYTF. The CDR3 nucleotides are TGTGCCAGCAGTACCGGCGGGACAGGCGCTTCCCATGGCTACACCTTC.